The table lists the clone carrying this T cell receptor beta chain with a few counts. Its antigen is currently unknown. The record originates from a study of cytomegalovirus exposure and HLA in healthy donors. Regarding the study as a whole: In a later analysis, a missense DCLRE1C variant was linked to TCR beta V- and J-gene trimming.

Trimming cost V 8 bases and J 8 bases; bases outside gene matches: 18. CDR3 length: 15 residues. Germline V gene sequence: CDR1 MNHEY, CDR2 SVGAGI. PCR employed 60 Vbeta and 13 Jbeta primers. Measured with immunoSEQ multiplex PCR; TCRdb has only the in-frame clones, and not every one. The sample has more than 80,000 clones, 70% to 75% seen once. Material for sequencing was PBMCs. The receptor was isolated from a man in his 60s in good health and CMV-seronegative. The chain joins TRBV6-5 to TRBJ2-7; 7 bases line up with TRBD1. The CDR3 sequence: CASQTPGTEARKQYF. In DNA form, the CDR3 reads TGTGCCAGCCAAACCCCCGGGACAGAGGCACGGAAGCAGTACTTC.